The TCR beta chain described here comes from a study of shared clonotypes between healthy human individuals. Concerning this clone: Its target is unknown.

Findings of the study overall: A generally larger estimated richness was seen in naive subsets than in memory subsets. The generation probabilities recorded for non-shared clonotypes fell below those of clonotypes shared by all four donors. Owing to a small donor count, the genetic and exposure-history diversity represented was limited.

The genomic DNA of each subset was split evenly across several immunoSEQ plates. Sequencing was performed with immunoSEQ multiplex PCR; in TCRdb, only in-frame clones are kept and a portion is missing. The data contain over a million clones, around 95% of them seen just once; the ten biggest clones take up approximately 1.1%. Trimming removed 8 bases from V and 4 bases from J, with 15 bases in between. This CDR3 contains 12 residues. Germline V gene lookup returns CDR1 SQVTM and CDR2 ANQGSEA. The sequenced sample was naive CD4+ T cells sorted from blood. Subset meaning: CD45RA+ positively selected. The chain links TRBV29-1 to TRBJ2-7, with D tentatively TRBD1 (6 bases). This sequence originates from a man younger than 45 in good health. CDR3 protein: CSIGQNLYEQYF. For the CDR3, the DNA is TGCAGCATCGGACAGAACCTTTACGAGCAGTACTTC.